This T cell receptor beta chain was documented in a study of long-term antiretroviral therapy in people with HIV. Notes on the study in general: Repertoires looked antigen-experienced, with only a slight naive shift after ART.

As to this clone: Its specificity is not known.

Sequencing used immunoSEQ v3.0 at survey level. The protocol was immunoSEQ multiplex PCR, while the TCRdb copy is restricted to in-frame clones and leaves out a portion. The table has 23,000 or so clones, roughly 80% seen once. Sampling of each donor yielded at least one pre-ART PBMC sample and at least two post-ART PBMC samples. Here the sequenced sample was unsorted PBMCs, taken 0.3 years after starting antiretroviral therapy. This clonotype was sampled from a man aged 50-60 years with HIV.

CDR3: CASSPSLGDRVYEQYF. The DNA of the CDR3 is TGCGCCAGCAGCCCCTCCCTGGGGGACAGGGTGTACGAGCAGTACTTC. The genes are TRBV4-3 and TRBJ2-7; 9 bases agree with TRBD1. The CDR3 length is 16 residues. Germline V lookup: CDR1 LGHNA, CDR2 YSLEER. The V and J ends lost 4 bases and 4 bases, in that order; junction bases with no gene match: 11.